This TCR beta chain came from a study of cytomegalovirus exposure and HLA in healthy donors (dated by TCRdb to the late 2010s). Context from the whole study: According to an earlier analysis of a few hundred of the donors, about 179 million T cells yielded over 100 million unique TCR beta sequences and 276 Gb of sequence data. About 310 gigabases of sequencing data and 70 million to 85 million unique TCR sequences were included in an early release covering around 600 HLA-typed donors. Of the 300 to 450 genotyped donors, around 81% fell in the genetic ancestry cluster associated with self-reported Caucasian donors. The study aimed to test whether cataloging public T cell receptors could reveal signatures of past pathogen exposure. The study used immunosequencing to profile the T cell repertoires of more than 650 subjects and linked those repertoires to cytomegalovirus serostatus. In addition to the first cohort of approximately 670 subjects, a separate validation cohort of about 120 different subjects was used. To predict cytomegalovirus infection status, the study combined high-throughput TCR immunosequencing, statistical association of individual TCRs with disease status, and machine learning. In a later analysis, previously published TCR beta repertoires from 666 donors were re-analyzed and high-resolution HLA genotyping was added so that TCR occurrence patterns could be studied. Rather than using new phenotypic data, the later analysis identified candidate immune exposures from TCR beta sequences and from how often those sequences occurred across donors. In an earlier analysis of 550 to 700 of the donors, high-throughput TCR beta sequencing was used to judge whether each TCR beta V gene segment behaved as functional or pseudogenic. Donor age, sex, ethnicity and CMV serostatus were compiled together with the repertoire data. In a later genetic analysis, genome-wide SNP genotypes for about 60% of the 666 donors were used, and that subset was treated as a discovery cohort. Every repertoire in the discovery cohort had been generated on one and the same sequencing platform. Both class I and class II loci were covered by HLA typing, at four-digit resolution. The number of typed donors differed by locus: about 620-630 for A, B, C, DRB1 and DQB1; 500 to 550 for DQA1; fewer than 610 for DPA1; and roughly 470 for DPB1. Because of strong linkage in the cohort, roughly 5 DR-DQ haplotypes were treated as single units for association and clustering. Across some 400 genotyped donors of the cohort, an average of approximately 200,000 unique TCR beta nucleotide sequences per donor were sequenced, and roughly 20% of those sequences were non-productive. Results the study describes overall, beyond this receptor: When HLA alleles, especially DR and DQ, strongly co-occurred, TCR associations were difficult to assign to individual alleles. In vitro tests confirmed that three of the cytomegalovirus-associated TCR beta chains recognize cytomegalovirus antigens. A further reported finding was that TCR beta sequences accurately predicted the HLA-A and HLA-B alleles for most subjects in the first cohort. At a false discovery rate of 0.05, a later analysis linked 15,000 to 20,000 TCR beta sequences to specific HLA alleles. The study listed 164 TCR beta chains as associated with cytomegalovirus. While some public TCRs were present in many individuals, most TCR sequences turned up only very rarely across donors. This cohort had only TCR beta chains sequenced, and the lack of alpha or paired-chain data limited which features could be detected. According to a later genetic analysis, donors in an Asian-associated ancestry cluster had fewer N-insertions in productive TCRs than the approximately 610-donor mean. In both the original and validation cohorts, the classifier was reported to diagnose cytomegalovirus status with high specificity and sensitivity. Sequencing depth was assumed to be roughly uniform across donors in the presence/absence analyses, though that assumption may not hold. Correlated functional status among segregating V segments might reflect linkage disequilibrium, but an unknown experimental factor could not be ruled out. According to a later analysis, most CMV-associated TCR beta chains appeared to be HLA-restricted, and the HLA associations seemed to be driven largely by CMV exposure. According to a later analysis, parvovirus B19, influenza, CMV and Epstein-Barr virus appeared linked to several top co-occurrence clusters. According to the authors, the approach could potentially be generalized to other disease states and immunological phenotypes. A later analysis found that TCR association rates varied across HLA loci, with DRB1 alleles showing the most associated TCRs and HLA-C alleles the fewest. The sequencing pipeline was judged likely to have produced a cluster of highly shared sequence variants as a technical artifact. Because HLA typing was missing for some donors at each locus, association tests included only the typed subset. The only immune exposure information available for the cohort was CMV serostatus. Because counts were too low, more than 15 rarely observed V segments, including chromosome 9 orphons, were left out of the earlier analysis of 500 to 750 of the donors. A later analysis found that HLA-associated TCR beta chains were more clonally expanded and had lower generation probabilities than equally common non-associated chains. An earlier analysis of approximately 540 of the donors showed that most TCR beta V segments appeared in productive rearrangements either about 87% or about 30% of the time, which broadly matched IMGT annotations. In a later genetic analysis, a missense DCLRE1C variant was associated with V-gene and J-gene trimming of TCR beta chains, and the association was replicated in an independent cohort.

Library method: the immunoSEQ multiplex PCR assay. A mixture of 60 forward primers for TCR Vbeta segments and 13 reverse primers for TCR Jbeta segments was used in the multiplex PCR. The CDR3 region of rearranged TCR beta genes was amplified from genomic DNA by a multiplex PCR assay. The Illumina HiSeq System was used to sequence the amplified TCR beta libraries as 87-base-pair reads. In the original analysis: Across the 500 to 850 repertoires, a later analysis counted approximately 83 million unique TCR beta chains, 9.5 million to 12 million of which were shared by at least two donors. Raw reads were error-corrected and collapsed into unique sequences with a nearest-neighbor algorithm that merged closely related sequences to remove PCR and sequencing errors. V, D and J gene segments were assigned by aligning CDR3 sequences to IMGT reference sequences. For a sequence to be retained, a match of at least six nucleotides to both a V gene segment and a J gene segment was required. Rearrangements were classified as productive when the CDR3 lacked stop codons and remained in frame with V and J, and all other rearrangements were classified as non-productive. Following IMGT convention, CDR3 was defined as the stretch from the second conserved V-encoded cysteine up to the conserved J-encoded phenylalanine. In an earlier analysis of around 600 of the donors, sequences lacking an unambiguous match to a single V gene segment were excluded. In an earlier analysis of about 590 of the donors, a V segment was called functional when productive rearrangements were above 56.7%, and segregating when the standard deviation between donors exceeded 5%. A statistical classification framework was built for diagnosing cytomegalovirus status from the catalog of TCR beta chain sequences. A later analysis assigned V and J genes by comparing TCR nucleotide sequences with IMGT/GENE-DB human TR gene sequences. A later analysis assigned CDR3 sequences and most-parsimonious VDJ recombination scenarios with the TCRdist pipeline. In a later analysis, each TCR beta chain was defined by its CDR3 amino acid sequence together with its V-gene family, and reads without a unique V-gene family were excluded. In a later analysis, 500 to 650 highly shared, low-generation-probability nucleotide sequences were removed to address suspected cross-contamination and a sequencing artifact. For each public chain, a later analysis derived a clonal expansion index from normalized ranks of inferred template counts within each repertoire. In a later analysis, generation probabilities were computed with a VDJ recombination model fitted to out-of-frame rearrangements, and the resulting probabilities were checked against IGoR. A later analysis scored TCR-TCR, TCR-HLA and TCR-CMV co-occurrence with hypergeometric tests, applying a repertoire-size bias correction to TCR pairs. A later analysis estimated false discovery rates by permuting HLA or CMV assignments 20 times. In a later analysis, co-occurring TCRs were grouped with DBSCAN, and TCRdist sequence similarity was added when clustering was performed within HLA-allele-positive subsets. Repertoires with fewer than 30,000 or more than 120,000 public chains, plus five repertoires with anomalous nucleotide sharing, were excluded from co-occurrence clustering. The table comes from immuneACCESS by way of TCRdb, which keeps in-frame sequences with V and J called. Part of the clones is missing from these tables; in studies checked, under half for an unresolved V gene and the rest for unknown reasons. For V, J and clone size, that table is used; D and trimming come from the DNA. In this sample the table shows 150,000 to 200,000 clones, roughly 80% of which occur a single time. Around 1.3% of the sample is taken by the ten largest.

The cohort was made up of roughly 670 healthy bone marrow donors. All cohort members were sampled while nominally healthy, although unrecorded immune exposures were likely present. The donor tested CMV seropositive, placing the donor among the roughly 300 seropositive members of the cohort. Every donor gave a peripheral blood sample, and the peripheral blood mononuclear cells from that sample were used for TCR beta sequencing. The Qiagen DNeasy Blood Extraction Kit was used to extract genomic DNA from the blood cell samples. The count of this clone is one. The specificity of this receptor is unknown. No much larger clone is present one base from it, and per-base qualities are unavailable. This sequence originates from a middle-aged man in good health and CMV-seropositive. The specimen sequenced was PBMCs.

CDR3 protein: CASSQGGDSNQPQHF. The DNA is as follows: TGCGCCAGCAGCCAAGGGGGGGACAGCAATCAGCCCCAGCATTTT. The rearranged segments are TRBV4-1 and TRBJ1-5; a tentative D match to TRBD1 spans 5 bases. CDR1 is given as MGHRA and CDR2 as YSYEKL, both from the germline V gene. Trimming takes 1 base from V and 1 base from J, and the germline ends sit 8 bases apart. The CDR3 spans 15 residues, from the cysteine through the phenylalanine. Only CDR3 DNA is held: 45 bases, read in frame from base 1.